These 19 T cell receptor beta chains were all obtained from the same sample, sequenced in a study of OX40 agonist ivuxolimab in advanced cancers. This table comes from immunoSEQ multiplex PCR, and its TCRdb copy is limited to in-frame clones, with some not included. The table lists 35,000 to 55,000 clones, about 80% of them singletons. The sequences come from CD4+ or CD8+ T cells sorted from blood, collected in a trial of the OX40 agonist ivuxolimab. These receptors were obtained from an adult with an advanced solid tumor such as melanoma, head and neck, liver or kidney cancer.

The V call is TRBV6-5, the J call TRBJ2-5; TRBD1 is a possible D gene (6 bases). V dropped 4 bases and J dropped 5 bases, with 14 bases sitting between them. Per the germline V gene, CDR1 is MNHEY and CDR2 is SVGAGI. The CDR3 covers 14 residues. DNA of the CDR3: TGTGCCAGCAGTTTCGGACAGCTTCTCGAGACCCAGTACTTC. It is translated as CASSFGQLLETQYF.

The CDR3 is CASSLGGVNTEAFF. The CDR3 DNA reads TGTGCCAGCAGCTTGGGGGGGGTGAACACTGAAGCTTTCTTT. The chain employs TRBV5-4 and TRBJ1-1; D is possibly TRBD1 (5 bases). The CDR3 has 14 residues. In germline, CDR1 is SGHNT, CDR2 YYREEE (reference sequence). With 0 bases removed from V and 0 bases from J, the gap between germline ends came to 6 bases.

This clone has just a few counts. In DNA form, the CDR3 reads TGTGCCAGCACAACCTTCGAGGGTGGGAGCACAGATACGCAGTATTTT. It is translated as CASTTFEGGSTDTQYF. The V call is TRBV18, the J call TRBJ2-3; D is possibly TRBD2 (5 bases). The CDR3 length is 16 residues. Germline V gene data show CDR1 as KGHSH and CDR2 as LQKENI. V was cut by 8 bases and J by 0 bases, with 18 bases left in between.

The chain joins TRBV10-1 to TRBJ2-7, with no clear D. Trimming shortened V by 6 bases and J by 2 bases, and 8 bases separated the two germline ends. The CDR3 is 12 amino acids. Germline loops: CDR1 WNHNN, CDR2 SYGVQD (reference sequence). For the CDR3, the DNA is TGCGCCAGCAGGCGGCAGGCCTACGAGCAGTACTTC. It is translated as CASRRQAYEQYF.

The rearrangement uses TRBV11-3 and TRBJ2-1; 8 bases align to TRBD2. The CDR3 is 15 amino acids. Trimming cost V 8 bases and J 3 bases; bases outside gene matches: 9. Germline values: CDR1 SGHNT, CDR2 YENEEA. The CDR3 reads CASFPSSGLYNEQFF. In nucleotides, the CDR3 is TGTGCCAGCTTCCCCTCTAGCGGGCTCTACAATGAGCAGTTCTTC.

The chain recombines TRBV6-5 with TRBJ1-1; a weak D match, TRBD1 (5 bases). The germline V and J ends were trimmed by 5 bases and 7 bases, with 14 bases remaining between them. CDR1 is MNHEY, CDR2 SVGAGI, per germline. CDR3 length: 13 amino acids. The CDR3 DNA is TGTGCCAGCAGTCGGACAACAGCCCTTGAAGCTTTCTTT. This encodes CASSRTTALEAFF.

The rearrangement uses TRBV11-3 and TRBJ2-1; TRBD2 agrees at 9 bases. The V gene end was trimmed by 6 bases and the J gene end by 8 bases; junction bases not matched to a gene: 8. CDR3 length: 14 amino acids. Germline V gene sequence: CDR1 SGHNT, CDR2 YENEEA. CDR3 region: CASSMREGPDEQFF. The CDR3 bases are TGTGCCAGCAGTATGCGGGAGGGCCCCGATGAGCAGTTCTTC.

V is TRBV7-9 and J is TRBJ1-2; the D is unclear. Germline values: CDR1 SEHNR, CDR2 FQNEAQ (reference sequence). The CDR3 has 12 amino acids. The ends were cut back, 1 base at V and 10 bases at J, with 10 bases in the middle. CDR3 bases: TGTGCCAGCAGCTTAGACGAGCCCTTCTACACCTTC. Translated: CASSLDEPFYTF.

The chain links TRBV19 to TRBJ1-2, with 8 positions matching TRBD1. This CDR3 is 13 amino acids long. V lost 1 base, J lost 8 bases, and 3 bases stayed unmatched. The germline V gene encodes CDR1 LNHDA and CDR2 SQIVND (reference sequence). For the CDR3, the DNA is TGTGCCAGTAGTATAGCGGGGACAGGCGGCTACACCTTC. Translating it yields CASSIAGTGGYTF.

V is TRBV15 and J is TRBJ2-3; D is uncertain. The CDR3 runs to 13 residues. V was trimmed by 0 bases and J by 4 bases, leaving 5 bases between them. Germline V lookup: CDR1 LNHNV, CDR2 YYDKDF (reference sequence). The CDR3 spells CATSREWADTQYF. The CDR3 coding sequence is TGTGCCACCAGCAGAGAATGGGCAGATACGCAGTATTTT.

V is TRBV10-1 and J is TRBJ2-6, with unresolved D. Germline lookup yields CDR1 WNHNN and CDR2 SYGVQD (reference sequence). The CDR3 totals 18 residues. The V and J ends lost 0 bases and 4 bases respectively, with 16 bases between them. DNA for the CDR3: TGCGCCAGCAGTGAGTCTGTGAGTCTCTCTGGCGGGGCCAACGTCCTGACTTTC. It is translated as CASSESVSLSGGANVLTF.

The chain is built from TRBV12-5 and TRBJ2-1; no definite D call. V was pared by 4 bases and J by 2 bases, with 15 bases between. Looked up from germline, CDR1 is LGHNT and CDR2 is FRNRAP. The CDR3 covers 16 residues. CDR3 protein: CASGSHTETAYNEQFF. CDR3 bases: TGTGCTAGTGGTTCCCACACAGAGACTGCCTACAATGAGCAGTTCTTC.

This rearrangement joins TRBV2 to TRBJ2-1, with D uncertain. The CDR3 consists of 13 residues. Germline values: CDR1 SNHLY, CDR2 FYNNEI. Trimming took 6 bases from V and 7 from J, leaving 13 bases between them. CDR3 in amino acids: CASRTPVGNEQFF. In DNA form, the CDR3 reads TGTGCCAGCAGGACCCCGGTTGGAAATGAGCAGTTCTTC.

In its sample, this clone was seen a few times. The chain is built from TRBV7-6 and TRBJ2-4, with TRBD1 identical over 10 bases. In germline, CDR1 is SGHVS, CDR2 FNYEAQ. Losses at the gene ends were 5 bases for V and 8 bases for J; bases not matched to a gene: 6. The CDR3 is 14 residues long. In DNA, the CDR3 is TGTGCCAGCAGCCATCGGGACAGGGGAGACATTCAGTACTTC. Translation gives CASSHRDRGDIQYF. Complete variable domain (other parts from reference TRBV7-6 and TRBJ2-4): GAGVSQSPRYKVTKRGQDVALRCDPISGHVSLYWYRQALGQGPEFLTYFNYEAQQDKSGLPNDRFSAERPEGSISTLTIQRTEQRDSAMYRCASSHRDRGDIQYFGAGTRLSVL.

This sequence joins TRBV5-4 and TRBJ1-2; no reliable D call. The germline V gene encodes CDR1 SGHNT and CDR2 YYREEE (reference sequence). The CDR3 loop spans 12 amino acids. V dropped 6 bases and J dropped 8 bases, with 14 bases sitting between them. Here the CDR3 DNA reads TGTGCCAGCACCCCTGGGGTGGAGGGCTACACCTTC. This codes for CASTPGVEGYTF.

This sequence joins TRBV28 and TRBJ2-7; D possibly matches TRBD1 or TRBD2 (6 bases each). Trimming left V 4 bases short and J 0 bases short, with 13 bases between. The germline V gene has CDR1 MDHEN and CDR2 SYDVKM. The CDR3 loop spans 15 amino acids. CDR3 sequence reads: CASSYVGGLSYEQYF. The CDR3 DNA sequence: TGTGCCAGCAGTTACGTGGGGGGCCTCTCCTACGAGCAGTACTTC. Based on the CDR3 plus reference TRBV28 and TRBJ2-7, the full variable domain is DVKVTQSSRYLVKRTGEKVFLECVQDMDHENMFWYRQDPGLGLRLIYFSYDVKMKEKGDIPEGYSVSREKKERFSLILESASTNQTSMYLCASSYVGGLSYEQYFGPGTRLTVT.

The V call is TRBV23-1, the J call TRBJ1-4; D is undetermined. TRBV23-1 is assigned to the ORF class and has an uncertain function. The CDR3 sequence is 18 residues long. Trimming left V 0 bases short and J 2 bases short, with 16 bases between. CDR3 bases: TGCGCCAGCAGTCAATCTAGAAGGCCCTTTGCGACTAATGAAAAACTGTTTTTT. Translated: CASSQSRRPFATNEKLFF.

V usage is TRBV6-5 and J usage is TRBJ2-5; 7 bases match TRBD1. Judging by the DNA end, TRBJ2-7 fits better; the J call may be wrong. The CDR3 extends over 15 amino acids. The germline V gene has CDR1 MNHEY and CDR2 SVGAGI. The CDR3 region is CASSYSTGWRYEQYF. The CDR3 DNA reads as TGTGCCAGCAGTTACTCGACAGGGTGGCGGTACGAGCAGTACTTC.

This CDR3 reads CASSIKLQLSGNTIYF. Written as DNA, the CDR3 is TGTGCCAGTAGTATAAAGTTACAGCTCTCTGGAAACACCATATATTTT. The chain combines TRBV19 with TRBJ1-3; D is unclear. The CDR3 contains 16 residues. Trimming removed 2 bases at V and 0 bases at J, with 11 bases between. Looked up from germline, CDR1 is LNHDA and CDR2 is SQIVND (reference sequence).